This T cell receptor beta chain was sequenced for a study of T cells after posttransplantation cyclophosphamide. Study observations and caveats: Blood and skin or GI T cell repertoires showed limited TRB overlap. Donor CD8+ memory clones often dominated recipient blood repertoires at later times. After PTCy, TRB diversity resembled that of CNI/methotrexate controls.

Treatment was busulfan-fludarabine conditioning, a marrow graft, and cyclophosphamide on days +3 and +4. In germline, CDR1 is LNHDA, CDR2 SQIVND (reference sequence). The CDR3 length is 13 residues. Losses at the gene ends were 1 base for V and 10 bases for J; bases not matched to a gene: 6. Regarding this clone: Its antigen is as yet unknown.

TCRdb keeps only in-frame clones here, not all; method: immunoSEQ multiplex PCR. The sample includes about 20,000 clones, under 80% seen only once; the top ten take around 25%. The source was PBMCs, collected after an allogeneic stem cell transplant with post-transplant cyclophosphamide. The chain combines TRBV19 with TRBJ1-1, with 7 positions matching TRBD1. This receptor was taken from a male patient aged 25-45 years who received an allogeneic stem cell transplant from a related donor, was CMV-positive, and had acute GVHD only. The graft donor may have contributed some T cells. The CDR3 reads CASSIALRGSAFF. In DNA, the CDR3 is TGTGCCAGTAGTATAGCCCTCAGGGGGTCAGCTTTCTTT.